What follows are 4 T cell receptor beta chains derived from one specimen sequenced in a study of blood T cell repertoires in COVID-19. This table comes from immunoSEQ multiplex PCR, and its TCRdb copy is limited to in-frame clones, with some not included. The sample carries 140,000 or so clones, approximately 88% recorded once. Sequenced input: peripheral blood. These receptors were obtained from a man in his fifties or sixties with active or convalescent COVID-19.

This clone was observed a single time. The chain employs TRBV2 and TRBJ1-1; D uncertain. Deletions cut 6 bases from V and 8 bases from J, with 10 bases between. CDR1 and CDR2 from the germline V gene are SNHLY and FYNNEI. The CDR3 length is 11 residues. The CDR3 nucleotides are TGTGCCAGCAGCCTCGGGTGGGAAGCTTTCTTT. Amino acids: CASSLGWEAFF.

This chain joins TRBV3-1 (or the pseudogene TRBV3-2) and TRBJ2-2; 7 nucleotides line up with TRBD1. Trimming at V came to 2 bases and at J to 5 bases, leaving 8 bases not matched to a gene. Germline CDR1 is LGHDT and CDR2 is YNNKEL (reference sequence). The CDR3 consists of 16 residues. The CDR3 nucleotides read TGTGCCAGCAGCCAAAACGACAGGGTCGAGACCGGGGAGCTGTTTTTT. This translates into CASSQNDRVETGELFF.

This rearrangement joins TRBV19 to TRBJ2-7; no clear D gene. Germline CDR1 reads LNHDA; CDR2 reads SQIVND (reference sequence). The V end was cut by 7 bases, the J end by 2 bases, with 15 bases between. The length of the CDR3 is 14 residues. The CDR3 region is CASNNGIGAYEQYF. The DNA for the CDR3 is TGTGCCAGTAATAATGGTATCGGAGCCTACGAGCAGTACTTC.

V usage is TRBV18 and J usage is TRBJ1-4; D remains ambiguous. The CDR3 is 11 residues long. CDR1 KGHSH and CDR2 LQKENI come from the germline V gene. The V gene lost 3 bases and the J gene lost 8 bases, with 4 bases spanning the gap. CDR3 DNA sequence: TGTGCCAGCTCACCGGGCGAAAAACTGTTTTTT. Translation: CASSPGEKLFF.